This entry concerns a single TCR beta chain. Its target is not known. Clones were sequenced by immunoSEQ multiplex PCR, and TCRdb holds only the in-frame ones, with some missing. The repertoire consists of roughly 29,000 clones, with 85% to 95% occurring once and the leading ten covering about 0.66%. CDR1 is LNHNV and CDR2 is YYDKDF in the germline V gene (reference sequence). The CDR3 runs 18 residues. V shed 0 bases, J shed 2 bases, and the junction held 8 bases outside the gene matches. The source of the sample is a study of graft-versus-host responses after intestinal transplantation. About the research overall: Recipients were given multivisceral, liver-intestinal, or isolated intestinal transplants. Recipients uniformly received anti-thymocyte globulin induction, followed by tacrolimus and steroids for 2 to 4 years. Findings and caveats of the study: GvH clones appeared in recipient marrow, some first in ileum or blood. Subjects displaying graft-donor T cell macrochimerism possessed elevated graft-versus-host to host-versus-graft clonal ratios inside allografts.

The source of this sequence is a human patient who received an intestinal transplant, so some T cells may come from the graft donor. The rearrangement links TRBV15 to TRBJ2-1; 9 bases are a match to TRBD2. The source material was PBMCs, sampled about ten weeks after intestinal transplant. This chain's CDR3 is CATSREPGGRAAYNEQFF. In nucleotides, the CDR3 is TGTGCCACCAGCAGAGAGCCGGGCGGGAGGGCCGCCTACAATGAGCAGTTCTTC.